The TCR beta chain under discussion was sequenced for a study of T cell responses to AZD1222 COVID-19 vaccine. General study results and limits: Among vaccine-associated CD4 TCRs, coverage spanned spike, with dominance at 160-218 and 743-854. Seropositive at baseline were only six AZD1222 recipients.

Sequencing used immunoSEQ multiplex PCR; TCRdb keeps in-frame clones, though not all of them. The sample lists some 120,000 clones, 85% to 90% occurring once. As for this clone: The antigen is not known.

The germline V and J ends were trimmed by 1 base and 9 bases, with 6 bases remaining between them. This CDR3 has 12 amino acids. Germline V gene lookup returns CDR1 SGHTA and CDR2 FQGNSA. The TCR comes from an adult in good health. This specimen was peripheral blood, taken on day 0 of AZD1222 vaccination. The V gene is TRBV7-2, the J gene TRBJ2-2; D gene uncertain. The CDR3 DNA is TGTGCCAGCAGCTTAGGGACCTGGGAGCTGTTTTTT. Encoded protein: CASSLGTWELFF. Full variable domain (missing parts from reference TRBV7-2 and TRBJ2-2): GAGVSQSPSNKVTEKGKDVELRCDPISGHTALYWYRQSLGQGLEFLIYFQGNSAPDKSGLPSDRFSAERTGGSVSTLTIQRTQQEDSAVYLCASSLGTWELFFGEGSRLTVL.